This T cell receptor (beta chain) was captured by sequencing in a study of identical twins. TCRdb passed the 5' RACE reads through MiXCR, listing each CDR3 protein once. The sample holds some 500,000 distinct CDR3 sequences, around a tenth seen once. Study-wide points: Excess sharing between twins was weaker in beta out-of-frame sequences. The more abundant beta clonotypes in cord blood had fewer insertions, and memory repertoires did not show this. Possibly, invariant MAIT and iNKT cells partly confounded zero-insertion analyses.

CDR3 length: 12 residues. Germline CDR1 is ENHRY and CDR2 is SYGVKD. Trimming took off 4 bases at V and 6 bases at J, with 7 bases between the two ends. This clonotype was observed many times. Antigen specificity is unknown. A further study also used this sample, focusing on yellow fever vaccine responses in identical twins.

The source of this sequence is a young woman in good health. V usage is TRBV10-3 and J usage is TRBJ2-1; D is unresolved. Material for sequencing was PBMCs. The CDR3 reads CAISVGLNEQFF. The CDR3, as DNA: TGTGCCATCAGTGTAGGCCTCAATGAGCAGTTCTTC.